This is a list of T cell receptor beta chains from one sample in a study of shared clonotypes between healthy human individuals. Sequencing used immunoSEQ multiplex PCR; TCRdb keeps in-frame clones, though not all of them. The repertoire has around 1,100,000 clones, 70% to 85% of them found once; the top ten carry 0.85% to 1%. Sequencing was done on a sample of memory CD4+ T cells from PBMCs. The receptor set was obtained from a man younger than 35 in good health. Some clones in this sample may be carry-over from other donors' samples. Each CDR3 is given with its conserved first and last residue. The D gene is left open where the match is weak. Clone size, where shown, is once, few, many, or a class for clones that have expanded.

v_gene	d_gene	j_gene	len	abundance	CDR3nt	CDR3aa
TRBV4-2	.	TRBJ1-2	14	.	TGTGCCAGCAGCCAAGTTAGCCAGGCGGGGGGCTACACCTTC	CASSQVSQAGGYTF
TRBV6-1	.	TRBJ2-7	14	.	TGTGCCAGCCAGACAGGCCGAACCTCCTACGAGCAGTACTTC	CASQTGRTSYEQYF
TRBV28	.	TRBJ2-7	15	once	TGTGCCAGCAGCACAATTAGCGGAGGGACCTACGAGCAGTACTTC	CASSTISGGTYEQYF
TRBV6-6	.	TRBJ2-5	15	.	TGTGCCAGTACTACCTGGGGAGGCGGGCGGGAGACCCAGTACTTC	CASTTWGGGRETQYF
TRBV13	TRBD2	TRBJ2-3	17	.	TGTGCCAGCAGCTTACCTACTAGCGGGAGATATGCCGATACGCAGTATTTT	CASSLPTSGRYADTQYF
TRBV5-4	TRBD2	TRBJ2-5	16	few	TGTGCCAGCAGCCCTAAGACTAGCGGGAGCGGGGAGACCCAGTACTTC	CASSPKTSGSGETQYF
TRBV27	.	TRBJ2-7	13	.	TGTGCCACCAGGAACAGCGGTAATTACGAGCAGTACTTC	CATRNSGNYEQYF
TRBV27	.	TRBJ2-7	15	.	TGTGCCAGCAGTTTAATTCTCCAGGCGCCCTACGAGCAGTACTTC	CASSLILQAPYEQYF
TRBV7-2	.	TRBJ1-1	15	.	TGTGCCAGCAGCTTACGCATGGGAAGGTTCGCTGAAGCTTTCTTT	CASSLRMGRFAEAFF
TRBV5-1	.	TRBJ2-7	14	.	TGCGCCAGCAGCGAAACGGGAAGCTCCTACGAGCAGTACTTC	CASSETGSSYEQYF
TRBV5-1	.	TRBJ1-1	18	.	TGCGCCAGCAGCCCCCGGGGACCGGGGCCCTTGGGGAACACTGAAGCTTTCTTT	CASSPRGPGPLGNTEAFF
TRBV5-8	TRBD2	TRBJ2-1	15	.	TGTGCCAGCAGCTTGGGCGGGACTACCTACAATGAGCAGTTCTTC	CASSLGGTTYNEQFF
TRBV2	.	TRBJ2-5	12	.	TGTGCCAGCAGAGACGGACCGGAGACCCAGTACTTC	CASRDGPETQYF
TRBV7-3	TRBD2	TRBJ2-2	17	.	TGTGCCAGCAGCCCTCAGCATAGCGGGGCGAACACCGGGGAGCTGTTTTTT	CASSPQHSGANTGELFF
TRBV9	.	TRBJ2-7	14	.	TGTGCCAGCAGCGTATTCGGAGATCCCTACGAGCAGTACTTC	CASSVFGDPYEQYF
TRBV7-3	.	TRBJ2-7	15	.	TGTGCCAGCAGCTTACGTGGATCTCCCTCCTACGAGCAGTACTTC	CASSLRGSPSYEQYF
TRBV18	TRBD1	TRBJ1-5	17	.	TGTGCCAGCTCACATAAGGGGGAAAGGGGGCCTAATCAGCCCCAGCATTTT	CASSHKGERGPNQPQHF
TRBV28	TRBD1	TRBJ1-4	17	few	TGTGCCAGCAGTCCCTGGAACAGGGGTAGAACTAATGAAAAACTGTTTTTT	CASSPWNRGRTNEKLFF
TRBV5-6	TRBD2	TRBJ2-7	17	.	TGTGCCAGCAGCTTGTTAGACCTAGCGGACCCCTCCTACGAGCAGTACTTC	CASSLLDLADPSYEQYF
TRBV7-2	.	TRBJ1-5	14	.	TGTGCCAGCAGCTTGGACCCCGGGGATCAGCCCCAGCATTTT	CASSLDPGDQPQHF
TRBV27	.	TRBJ1-2	14	.	TGTGCCAGCAGTTTATGGGGGGGTATTGATGGCTACACCTTC	CASSLWGGIDGYTF
TRBV6-5	.	TRBJ2-7	11	.	TGTGCACTCCGCCGGGCCTACGAGCAGTACTTC	CALRRAYEQYF
TRBV9	.	TRBJ2-3	14	.	TGTGCCAGCAGCGTAGGGGTGATCACAGATACGCAGTATTTT	CASSVGVITDTQYF
TRBV30	.	TRBJ1-5	12	.	TGTGCCTGGAGTGTAGGGAAGGGGGCCCAGCATTTT	CAWSVGKGAQHF
TRBV25-1	TRBD2	TRBJ2-3	16	.	TGTGCCAGCAGCCACGAGGCCAGCGGGGTTACAGATACGCAGTATTTT	CASSHEASGVTDTQYF
TRBV7-6	TRBD2	TRBJ2-5	15	.	TGTGCCAGCAGCCCCCTAGCGGGAGGCCAAGAGACCCAGTACTTC	CASSPLAGGQETQYF
TRBV30	TRBD1	TRBJ1-5	15	.	TGTGCCTGGGGGGACAGCGAGTATAGCAATCAGCCCCAGCATTTT	CAWGDSEYSNQPQHF
TRBV7-9	.	TRBJ1-2	15	few	TGTGCCAGCAGCGGCCGGGACAAAGGGAACTATGGCTACACCTTC	CASSGRDKGNYGYTF
TRBV30	.	TRBJ1-1	12	.	TGTGCCTGGAACGCGGGGGCCACTGAAGCTTTCTTT	CAWNAGATEAFF
TRBV6-1	.	TRBJ2-7	14	.	TGTGCCAGCAGGATAGCGCCAGGAGCCTACGAGCAGTACTTC	CASRIAPGAYEQYF
TRBV15	.	TRBJ1-4	12	.	TGTGCCACCAGCAGAGGGGTTGAAAAACTGTTTTTT	CATSRGVEKLFF
TRBV5-8	.	TRBJ2-7	13	.	TGTGCCAGCAGCTTCCCGGGTCCAGTGGCGCAGTACTTC	CASSFPGPVAQYF
TRBV30	.	TRBJ1-4	13	.	TGTGCCTGGAGTGGACAGGCTGCTGAAAAACTGTTTTTT	CAWSGQAAEKLFF
TRBV20-1	.	TRBJ2-7	10	.	TGCAGTGCTAGTGGGCCGGAGCAGTACTTC	CSASGPEQYF
TRBV5-3	TRBD1	TRBJ2-2	15	.	TGTGCCCAACCCGGGACAGGGCGGGACACCGGGGAGCTGTTTTTT	CAQPGTGRDTGELFF
TRBV7-2	.	TRBJ1-2	13	.	TGTGCCAGCAGCCGTAGTGGCAGTGAGGGCTACACCTTC	CASSRSGSEGYTF
TRBV28	TRBD1	TRBJ2-7	16	.	TGTGCCAGCAGTATAGCAGGGGGCGTTAGTCCTAGCGAGCAGTACTTC	CASSIAGGVSPSEQYF
TRBV5-1	.	TRBJ2-2	14	few	TGCGCCAGCAGCTTGGGCGTCATGGCCGGGGAGCTGTTTTTT	CASSLGVMAGELFF
TRBV6-5	TRBD2	TRBJ2-7	15	.	TGTGCCAGCAGTTACTCGAGCGGGAGGGCCCACGAGCAGTACTTC	CASSYSSGRAHEQYF
TRBV5-1	TRBD1	TRBJ1-1	14	.	TGCGCCAGCAGCCCATCAGGGGGGGACACTGAAGCTTTCTTT	CASSPSGGDTEAFF
TRBV6-1	.	TRBJ1-5	13	many	TGTGCCAGCAGTGAAGTTAGCAATCAGCCCCAGCATTTT	CASSEVSNQPQHF
TRBV4-1	TRBD2	TRBJ2-3	15	.	TGCGCCAGCAGCCAAACTGCGGGAGGGCGGGATACGCAGTATTTT	CASSQTAGGRDTQYF
TRBV4-1	TRBD2	TRBJ2-1	16	.	TGCGCCAGCAGCCAAATGAGCGGGAGTTCCTACAATGAGCAGTTCTTC	CASSQMSGSSYNEQFF
TRBV29-1	.	TRBJ1-1	13	.	TGCAGCGTTGAAGGCAGGGCTCGCACTGAAGCTTTCTTT	CSVEGRARTEAFF
TRBV6-1	.	TRBJ2-7	13	.	TGTGCCAGTACCGGGACGTTTATCTACGAGCAGTACTTC	CASTGTFIYEQYF
TRBV18	.	TRBJ2-7	15	.	TGTGCCAGCTCACCGTTGGACAGGGAGGGCTACGAGCAGTACTTC	CASSPLDREGYEQYF
TRBV28	.	TRBJ1-2	12	.	TGTGCCAGCAAGAACCAGGGGCATGGCTACACCTTC	CASKNQGHGYTF
TRBV19	.	TRBJ2-7	14	.	TGTGCCAGTAGTATGACTTCTAGCTCCTACGAGCAGTACTTC	CASSMTSSSYEQYF
TRBV2	TRBD1	TRBJ2-1	15	.	TGTGCCAGCACCGCGACAGGGGGACCCCGCAATGAGCAGTTCTTC	CASTATGGPRNEQFF
TRBV5-1	TRBD2	TRBJ2-1	17	few	TGCGCCAGCAGCTTGGCCCCTAGCGGGAGTTCCTACAATGAGCAGTTCTTC	CASSLAPSGSSYNEQFF